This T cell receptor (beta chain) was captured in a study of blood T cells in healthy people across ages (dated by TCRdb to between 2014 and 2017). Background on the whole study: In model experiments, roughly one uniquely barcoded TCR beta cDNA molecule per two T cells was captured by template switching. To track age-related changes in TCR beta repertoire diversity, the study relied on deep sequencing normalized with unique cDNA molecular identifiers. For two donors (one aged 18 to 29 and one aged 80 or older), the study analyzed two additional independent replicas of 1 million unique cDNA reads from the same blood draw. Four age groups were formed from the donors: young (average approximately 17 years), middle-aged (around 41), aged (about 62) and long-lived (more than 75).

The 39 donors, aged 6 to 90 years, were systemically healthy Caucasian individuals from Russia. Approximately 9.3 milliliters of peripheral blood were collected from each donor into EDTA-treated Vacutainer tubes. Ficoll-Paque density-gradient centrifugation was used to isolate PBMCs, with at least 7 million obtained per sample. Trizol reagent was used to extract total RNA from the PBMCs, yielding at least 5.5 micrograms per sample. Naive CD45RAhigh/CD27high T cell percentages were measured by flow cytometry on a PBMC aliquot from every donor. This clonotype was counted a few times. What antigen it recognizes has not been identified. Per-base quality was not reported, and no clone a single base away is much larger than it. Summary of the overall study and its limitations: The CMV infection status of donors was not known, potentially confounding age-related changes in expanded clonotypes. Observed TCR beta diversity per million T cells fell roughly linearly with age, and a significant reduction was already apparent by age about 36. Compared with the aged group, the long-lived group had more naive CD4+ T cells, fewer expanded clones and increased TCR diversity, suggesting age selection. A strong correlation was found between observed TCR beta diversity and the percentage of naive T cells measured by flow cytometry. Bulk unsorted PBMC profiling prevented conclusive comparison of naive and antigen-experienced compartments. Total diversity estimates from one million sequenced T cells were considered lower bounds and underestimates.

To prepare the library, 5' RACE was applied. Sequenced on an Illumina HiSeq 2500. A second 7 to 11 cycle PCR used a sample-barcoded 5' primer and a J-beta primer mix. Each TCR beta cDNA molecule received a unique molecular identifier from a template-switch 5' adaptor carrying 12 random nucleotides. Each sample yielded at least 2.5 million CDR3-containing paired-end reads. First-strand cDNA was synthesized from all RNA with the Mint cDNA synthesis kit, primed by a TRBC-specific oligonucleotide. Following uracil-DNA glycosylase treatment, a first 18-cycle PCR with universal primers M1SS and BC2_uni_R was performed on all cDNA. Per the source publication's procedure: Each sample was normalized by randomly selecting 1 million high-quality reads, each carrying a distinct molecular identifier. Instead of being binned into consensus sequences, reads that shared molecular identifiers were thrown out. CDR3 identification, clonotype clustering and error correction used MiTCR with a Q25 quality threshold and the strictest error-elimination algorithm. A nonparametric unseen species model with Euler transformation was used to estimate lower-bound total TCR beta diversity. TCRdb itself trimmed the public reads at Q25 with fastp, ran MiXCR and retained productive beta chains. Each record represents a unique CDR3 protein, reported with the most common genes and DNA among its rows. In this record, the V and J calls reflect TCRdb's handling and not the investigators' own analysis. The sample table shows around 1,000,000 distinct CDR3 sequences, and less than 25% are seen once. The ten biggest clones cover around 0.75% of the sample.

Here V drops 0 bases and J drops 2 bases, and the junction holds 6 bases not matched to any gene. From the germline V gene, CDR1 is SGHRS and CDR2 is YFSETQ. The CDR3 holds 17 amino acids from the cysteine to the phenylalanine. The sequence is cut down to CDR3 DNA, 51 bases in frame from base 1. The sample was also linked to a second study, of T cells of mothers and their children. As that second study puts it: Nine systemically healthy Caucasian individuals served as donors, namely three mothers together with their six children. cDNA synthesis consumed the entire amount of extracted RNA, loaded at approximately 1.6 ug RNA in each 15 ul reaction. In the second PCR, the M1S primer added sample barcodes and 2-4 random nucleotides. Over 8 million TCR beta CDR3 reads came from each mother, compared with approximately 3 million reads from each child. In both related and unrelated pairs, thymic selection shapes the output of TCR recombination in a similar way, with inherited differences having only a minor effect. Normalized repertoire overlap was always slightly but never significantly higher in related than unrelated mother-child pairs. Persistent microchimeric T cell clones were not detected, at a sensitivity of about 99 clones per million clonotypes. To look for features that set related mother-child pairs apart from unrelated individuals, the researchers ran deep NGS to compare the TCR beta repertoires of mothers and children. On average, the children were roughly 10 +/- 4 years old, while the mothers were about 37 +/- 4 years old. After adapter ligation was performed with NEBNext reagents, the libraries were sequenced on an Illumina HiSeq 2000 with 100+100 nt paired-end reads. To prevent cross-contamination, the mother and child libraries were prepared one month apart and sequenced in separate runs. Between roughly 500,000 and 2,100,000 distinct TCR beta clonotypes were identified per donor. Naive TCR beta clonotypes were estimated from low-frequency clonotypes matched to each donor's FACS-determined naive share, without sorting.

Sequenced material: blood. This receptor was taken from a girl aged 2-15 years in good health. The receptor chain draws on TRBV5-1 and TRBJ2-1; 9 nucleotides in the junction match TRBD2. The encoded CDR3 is CASSLVLAGLAYNEQFF. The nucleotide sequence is TGCGCCAGCAGCTTGGTGCTAGCGGGATTGGCCTACAATGAGCAGTTCTTC.